This TCR beta chain was captured in a study of blood T cell repertoires in COVID-19. Background on the study: The analysed material was cDNA or gDNA that came from T cells, B-cell-depleted T cells, or PBMCs.

Original processing notes: Reference gene primer amplification gave estimated nucleated cell counts. The data were produced by immunoSEQ multiplex PCR, yet TCRdb's version contains in-frame clones alone and is incomplete. V and J calls plus clone size are reproduced from that table; the DNA served to infer D and trimming. This table holds fewer than 90,000 clones, 80% found once. Germline V lookup: CDR1 SEHNR, CDR2 FQNEAQ (reference sequence). V was cut by 3 bases and J by 5 bases, with 16 bases left in between. The CDR3 spans 15 residues. The TCR originated in a woman older than 75 with acute or convalescent COVID-19. Specimen: peripheral blood. This rearrangement joins TRBV7-9 to TRBJ1-1; no reliable D call. CDR3 region: CASSFVDLGRTEAFF. CDR3 DNA: TGTGCCAGCAGCTTTGTTGATCTGGGGAGAACTGAAGCTTTCTTT.